This paragraph covers one T cell receptor beta chain sequence. Its specificity is not known. This sample is part of a study of shared clonotypes between healthy human individuals. Study findings and constraints: The expectation was that sequencing depth would affect clonotype sharing among donors.

With V trimmed by 6 bases and J by 2 bases, 5 bases remained unmatched. The CDR3 spans 15 residues. The germline V gene encodes CDR1 LNHDA and CDR2 SQIVND (reference sequence). Among the donors, all were Caucasian adults who lived in Nashville, Tennessee. Using ten immunoSEQ deep assay plates, investigators sequenced unsorted PBMC DNA. The assay was immunoSEQ multiplex PCR, and TCRdb's table has in-frame clones only and misses some. The sample includes about half a million clones, around 80% seen only once; the top ten take 12%. The origin of this receptor is a woman aged 35 to 49 in good health. Some clones in this sample may be carry-over from other donors' samples. Material for sequencing was PBMCs. The rearrangement links TRBV19 to TRBJ2-3, with 10 positions matching TRBD2. CDR3 region: CASRKREGPTDTQYF. The CDR3 nucleotides read TGTGCCAGTAGGAAGCGGGAGGGCCCCACAGATACGCAGTATTTT.